A single sample gave rise to the 22 T cell receptor beta chains below, sequenced in a study of regulatory T cells in long-lasting Graves disease. Building of the TCR beta libraries involved iRepertoire HTBI primers and Arm-PCR of CDR3 regions. Each CDR3 protein gets one entry after TCRdb re-called the multiplex PCR reads with MiXCR. The table shows around 430,000 distinct CDR3 sequences, with approximately 23% occurring only once. Time point here: persistent/refractory GD, antithyroid drugs over 5 years with positive TRAb. Extracted RNA from PBMCs served as the source of the TCR library. The sample was peripheral blood mononuclear cells (PBMCs), taken when the disease was refractory, from a patient treated with antithyroid drugs. The receptors stem from a female donor with Graves disease.

The table lists this clonotype with a few counts. The V gene is TRBV5-1, the J gene TRBJ2-5; 8 bases line up with TRBD2. The J segment lost 1 base and the V segment lost 0 bases, leaving 8 bases of the junction unmatched. CDR3 length: 17 residues. The germline CDR1 and CDR2 sequences are SGHRS and YFSETQ. CDR3 nucleotide sequence: TGCGCCAGCAGCTTGGCTCTAGGGCGGGGGGCCCAAGAGACCCAGTACTTC. Translation: CASSLALGRGAQETQYF.

In regard to this clonotype: An end of the junction does not agree with germline; a read error may underlie this. J is TRBJ1-5 and V is TRBV19; D gene unclear. Per the germline V gene, CDR1 is LNHDA and CDR2 is SQIVND (reference sequence). This CDR3 spans 15 amino acids. The CDR3 DNA follows: TGTGCCAGTAGACGCCATAGGGATAGCAGTCAGCCCCAGCATTTT. It translates to CASRRHRDSSQPQHF.

In this sample, this clonotype turned up many times. The chain has TRBV3-1 and TRBJ2-5; D could derive from TRBD1 or TRBD2 (6 bases each). Germline CDR1 and CDR2: LGHDT and YNNKEL (reference sequence). Trimming removed 4 bases at V and 4 bases at J, with 19 bases between. The CDR3 extends over 16 amino acids. In DNA, the CDR3 is TGTGCCAGCAGCCTCGCAGGAGGGGGGACCGGAGAGACCCAGTACTTC. Translated: CASSLAGGGTGETQYF.

This clonotype was counted a single time. One end of the junction fails to match germline, which may point to a read error. The gene calls are TRBV30 and TRBJ1-1; D not certain. This CDR3 comprises 14 residues. The germline V gene has CDR1 GTSNPN and CDR2 SVGIG (reference sequence). The CDR3 region has the DNA TGTGCCTGGTCCGCGGGCATGGGGAACGCTGAAGCTTTCTTT. Translation gives CAWSAGMGNAEAFF.

This clonotype was seen at least ten times. This chain joins TRBV24-1 and TRBJ2-5; D assignment may be TRBD1 or TRBD2 (5 bases each). Germline V gene lookup returns CDR1 KGHDR and CDR2 SFDVKD. The CDR3 contains 13 residues. V dropped 11 bases and J dropped 1 base, with 13 bases sitting between them. DNA for the CDR3: TGTGCCATCGGGGCAATGGGCCAAGAGACCCAGTACTTC. Protein sequence: CAIGAMGQETQYF.

This clonotype was counted only a few times. The chain joins TRBV7-2 to TRBJ2-7; D possibly uses TRBD1 or TRBD2 (5 bases each). This CDR3 has 18 residues. V was clipped by 3 bases and J by 3 bases, with 24 bases between them. CDR1 and CDR2 from the germline V gene are SGHTA and FQGNSA. The CDR3 here is CASSFRDQGPELYYEQYF. The CDR3 nucleotides read TGTGCCAGCAGCTTCAGAGACCAGGGACCGGAGCTATACTACGAGCAGTACTTC.

This clonotype was seen repeatedly, ten times or more. This sequence joins TRBV25-1 and TRBJ2-7; D may be TRBD1 or TRBD2 (5 bases each). Germline V gene sequence: CDR1 MGHDK, CDR2 SYGVNS. The CDR3 totals 12 residues. Trimming shortened V by 3 bases and J by 6 bases, and 9 bases separated the two germline ends. The CDR3 bases are TGTGCCAGCAGTGATCGGGGCGGCGAGCAGTACTTC. Amino acid sequence: CASSDRGGEQYF.

This clonotype was observed a few times. The chain uses TRBV30 and TRBJ1-2; D is ambiguous. This CDR3 is 12 amino acids long. The V gene's germline CDR1 is GTSNPN and CDR2 SVGIG (reference sequence). The ends were cut back, 3 bases at V and 8 bases at J, with 13 bases in the middle. CDR3 sequence reads: CAWSMDPRGYTF. DNA of the CDR3: TGTGCCTGGAGCATGGACCCGAGGGGCTACACCTTC.

This clonotype was seen many times. The gene calls are TRBV6-1 and TRBJ2-7, with D hard to call. V was clipped by 5 bases and J by 7 bases, with 12 bases between them. The CDR3 contains 12 residues. Germline CDR1 and CDR2: MNHNS and SASEGT. CDR3 residues: CASSPLTKEQYF. The CDR3, as DNA: TGTGCCAGCAGTCCCCTGACAAAAGAGCAGTACTTC.

This clonotype showed up many times. The genes are TRBV28 and TRBJ1-2, with 10 positions matching TRBD1. There are 13 residues in the CDR3. V gave up 7 bases and J gave up 7 bases; unmatched junction bases: 6. CDR1 and CDR2 from the germline V gene are MDHEN and SYDVKM. CDR3 protein: CASILGTGVGYTF. CDR3 nucleotides: TGTGCCAGCATCTTGGGGACAGGGGTTGGCTACACCTTC.

The chain has TRBV2 and TRBJ2-1, with a weak D call TRBD1 (7 bases). This CDR3 is built from 16 residues. The V and J ends lost 7 bases and 9 bases respectively, with 25 bases between them. Germline CDR1 reads SNHLY; CDR2 reads FYNNEI. Written as DNA, the CDR3 is TGTGCCAGCACCCACAGGAGGGACAGCCATGGGGGTGAGCAGTTCTTC. Its translation is CASTHRRDSHGGEQFF.

This clonotype was observed at least ten times. The rearrangement joins TRBV28 to TRBJ2-7; 8 positions match TRBD2. CDR1 is MDHEN and CDR2 is SYDVKM in the germline V gene. The CDR3 extends over 17 amino acids. Trimming at V came to 5 bases and at J to 1 base, leaving 13 bases not matched to a gene. CDR3 in amino acids: CASSPWRFERESYEQYF. CDR3 nucleotide sequence: TGTGCCAGCAGTCCTTGGAGGTTCGAGCGGGAGTCCTACGAGCAGTACTTC.

The gene calls are TRBV24-1 and TRBJ2-3; TRBD1 matches at 7 bases. The CDR3 covers 14 residues. V lost 3 bases to trimming and J lost 4 bases; unmatched junction nucleotides: 3. Germline lookup yields CDR1 KGHDR and CDR2 SFDVKD. The CDR3 bases are TGTGCCACCAGTGATGTCACAGGGGCAGATACGCAGTATTTT. The encoded protein is CATSDVTGADTQYF.

The V gene is TRBV18, the J gene TRBJ1-1; D is uncertain. The CDR3 contains 14 residues. Looked up from germline, CDR1 is KGHSH and CDR2 is LQKENI. V was trimmed by 1 base and J by 5 bases, leaving 11 bases between them. CDR3 in DNA: TGTGCCAGCTCACCACGGCAGGAGGTAACTGAAGCTTTCTTT. Translation gives CASSPRQEVTEAFF.

CDR3 sequence (DNA): TGCAGTGCTAAGACTAGTGGCACAGATACGCAGTATTTT. This sequence encodes CSAKTSGTDTQYF. The V and J genes are TRBV20-1 and TRBJ2-3; a possible D gene is TRBD2 (6 bases). The CDR3 is 13 residues long. Germline CDR1 and CDR2: DFQATT and SNEGSKA (reference sequence). Trimming cost V 4 bases and J 1 base, with 9 bases left between them.

In this sample, this clonotype turned up many times. This chain joins TRBV28 and TRBJ2-7, with 8 nucleotides matching TRBD1. Looked up from germline, CDR1 is MDHEN and CDR2 is SYDVKM. Trimming at V came to 6 bases and at J to 1 base, leaving 8 bases not matched to a gene. This CDR3 has 15 residues. CDR3 loop: CASRATGVISYEQYF. CDR3 bases: TGTGCCAGCAGAGCGACAGGGGTGATATCCTACGAGCAGTACTTC.

This clonotype was recorded many times. The V gene is TRBV6-1, the J gene TRBJ1-2; D perhaps matches TRBD1 (5 bases). The V and J ends lost 6 bases and 8 bases respectively, with 13 bases between them. The CDR3 totals 12 residues. CDR1 is MNHNS, CDR2 SASEGT, per germline. The CDR3 region is CASRSPGTGYTF. In DNA, the CDR3 is TGTGCCAGCAGAAGTCCCGGGACGGGCTACACCTTC.

The chain combines TRBV29-1 with TRBJ1-2; the D is unclear. The V gene lost 0 bases and the J gene lost 4 bases, with 12 bases spanning the gap. This CDR3 spans 14 amino acids. Germline loops: CDR1 SQVTM, CDR2 ANQGSEA. This chain's CDR3 is CSVEDRTGGYGYTF. The CDR3 DNA follows: TGCAGCGTTGAAGATAGGACGGGAGGCTATGGCTACACCTTC.

The V gene is TRBV7-9, the J gene TRBJ2-7; TRBD2 agrees at 10 bases. CDR1 and CDR2 from the germline V gene are SEHNR and FQNEAQ (reference sequence). The CDR3 consists of 15 residues. Unmatched junction bases numbered 10, after V lost 4 bases and J lost 7 bases. This CDR3 reads CASSSRAGGASEQYF. The CDR3 coding sequence is TGTGCCAGCAGCTCCCGAGCGGGGGGGGCCTCGGAGCAGTACTTC.

The chain is built from TRBV7-2 and TRBJ2-1; weak D call: TRBD2 (6 bases). The CDR3 runs to 13 residues. CDR1 and CDR2 (germline): SGHTA, FQGNSA. Trimming stripped 5 bases from V and 8 bases from J, with 13 bases between. The CDR3 coding sequence is TGTGCCAGCAGCCCCACCACTAGCCATGAGCAGTTCTTC. Encoded protein: CASSPTTSHEQFF.

This clonotype was detected many times. The chain employs TRBV7-2 and TRBJ2-5; D possibly corresponds to TRBD2 (6 bases). Per the germline V gene, CDR1 is SGHTA and CDR2 is FQGNSA. The V end was cut by 7 bases, the J end by 5 bases, with 20 bases between. This CDR3 is 15 amino acids long. The CDR3 DNA reads TGTGCCAGCACTCCAAGCCCCGGGGGATCGGAGACCCAGTACTTC. It yields the protein CASTPSPGGSETQYF.

The sample holds many counts of this clonotype. The chain has TRBV12-3 or TRBV12-4 and TRBJ1-1; no firm D call. CDR3 length: 13 amino acids. Deletions cut 6 bases from V and 5 bases from J, with 13 bases between. CDR3 amino acids: CASSVTDRTEAFF. CDR3 sequence (DNA): TGTGCCAGCAGCGTTACCGATAGAACTGAAGCTTTCTTT.